The sequence of this T cell receptor (beta chain) was determined in a study of T cell responses to AZD1222 COVID-19 vaccine (dated by TCRdb to the early 2020s). Looking at the study overall: AZD1222 recipients given second doses at about 4 weeks or at about 12 weeks were pooled, since spike-specific TCR depth and breadth were not found to differ between the two schedules. TCR sequencing covered some 240 trial participants: about 210 given two doses of AZD1222 and around 25 given two doses of MenACWY control vaccine. Trial participants were enrolled into age subgroups of 18-55, 56-69 and 70-plus years, which contained approximately 150, 28 and 58 TCR-sequenced participants, respectively.

The CDR3 measures 15 amino acids from cysteine to phenylalanine. Left in the record is the CDR3 DNA by itself, 45 bases read in frame from the first base. Based on the germline V gene, the CDR1 and CDR2 sequences are SGHRS and YFSETQ. V and J lose 1 base and 6 bases, and a span of 14 bases separates them. For this clone: It has no known antigen specificity. It has no much larger one-base neighbor in the sample; base qualities were not kept.

The sample's time point label is to be understood as: baseline before first vaccination. The vaccinee samples were drawn from two UK trials, COV001 and COV002, one of which was a single-blind randomized controlled phase 2/3 trial testing AZD1222 (ChAdOx1 nCoV-19) in healthy adults. For TCRbeta chain sequencing, PBMC samples from trial participants were taken at day 0 and at day 28 after the second dose. Broader findings and caveats from the paper: Vaccine-associated CD4 TCRs spanned the whole spike protein, with dominant responses in regions 160-218 and 743-854. In the small 56-69-year group, the increase in depth fell short of significance, most likely because of low power. Conclusions about previously exposed vaccinees are limited, since just six or seven AZD1222 recipients were seropositive for SARS-CoV-2 at baseline. Epitopes outside the regions mutated in the B.1.351 and B.1.1.7 variants were reportedly recognized by nearly half of the unique spike-specific TCRs. Participants were mostly white British and included more females than males, and it was suggested by the authors that clonal diversity may have been underestimated. Because no day 14 peak-response samples were available, repertoires were characterized only after the peak T cell response. After two AZD1222 doses, spike-specific TCR breadth and depth were significantly higher than at day 0 and than in MenACWY recipients.

The CDR3 regions of human TCRbeta chains were analyzed by immunosequencing. Turning to the authors' computational methods: Repertoire TCRs were matched against a reference library of SARS-CoV-2-specific TCRs generated with the MIRA antigen-specificity platform. Breadth was defined as the fraction of unique TCRs that were SARS-CoV-2-associated. Depth was defined as the fraction of total T cells that were SARS-CoV-2-associated. Using the MIRA data, each spike-specific TCR was assigned both to the spike region to which the TCR was reactive and to a CD4 or CD8 class. Log10-transformed breadth and depth values were compared by one-way ANOVA with Sidak's multiple comparisons tests. The table comes from immuneACCESS by way of TCRdb, which keeps in-frame sequences with V and J called. Part of the clones is missing from these tables; in studies checked, under half for an unresolved V gene and the rest for unknown reasons. The D gene and trimming were derived from the DNA, and the V and J assignments and clone size from that table. Present in this sample are 130,000 or so clones, over 90% of which were seen just once. Roughly 5.6% of the sample is taken by the ten largest.

The starting material was peripheral blood, obtained on day 0 of AZD1222 vaccination. The chain links TRBV5-1 with TRBJ2-1, and perhaps TRBD2 as D gene, on 6 matching bases. The source of this sequence is an adult in good health. CDR3 region: CASSLPLAGGNEQFF. The sequence in DNA is TGCGCCAGCAGCTTGCCACTAGCTGGGGGCAATGAGCAGTTCTTC.